A selection of T cell receptor beta chains follows, all from one sample in a study of T-cell memory formation after mild COVID-19. TCRdb redid the calling of the 5' RACE reads with MiXCR, one entry per CDR3 protein. The sample holds hundreds of thousands of distinct CDR3 sequences, around 30% seen once. The specimen was PBMCs or a T cell subset sorted from them (not recorded which). These receptors all stem from an adult woman who had mild COVID-19 (a few samples of this study predate the infection). Cell type and time point are not known. Each CDR3 is given with its conserved first and last residue. The D gene is left open where the match is weak. Clone size is not always given. Where it is, it says once, few, many or a class for expanded clones.

v_gene	d_gene	abundance	j_gene	CDR3aa	CDR3nt
TRBV5-5	-	-	TRBJ2-5	CASSLMAGAYQETQYF	TGTGCCAGCAGCTTGATGGCAGGAGCGTACCAAGAGACCCAGTACTTC
TRBV7-6	TRBD1	few	TRBJ1-1	CASSLDLTLQGDTEAFF	TGTGCCAGCAGCCTAGACTTAACCCTCCAGGGGGACACTGAAGCTTTCTTT
TRBV20-1	TRBD2	few	TRBJ2-1	CSARERLAGEKVSYNEQFF	TGCAGTGCTAGAGAGCGTCTAGCGGGGGAGAAAGTCTCCTACAATGAGCAGTTCTTC
TRBV11-3	-	-	TRBJ2-5	CASSSTGRETQYF	TGTGCCAGCAGCTCCACAGGGAGAGAGACCCAGTACTTC
TRBV29-1	TRBD2	-	TRBJ2-7	CSVGGVSAYEQYF	TGCAGCGTGGGGGGGGTGTCCGCCTACGAGCAGTACTTC
TRBV7-9	TRBD1	-	TRBJ1-1	CASSLNRGWGTEAFF	TGTGCCAGCAGCTTAAACAGGGGCTGGGGCACTGAAGCTTTCTTT
TRBV7-6	-	few	TRBJ2-2	CASSIHTGELFF	TGTGCCAGCAGCATCCACACCGGGGAGCTGTTTTTT
TRBV3-1	-	once	TRBJ1-1	CASSQDLHTRTEAFF	TGTGCCAGCAGCCAAGATCTGCACACAAGAACTGAAGCTTTCTTT
TRBV6-1	-	few	TRBJ2-5	CASRAGPYFATQYF	TGTGCCAGCAGGGCCGGGCCCTATTTCGCGACCCAGTACTTC
TRBV25-1	-	-	TRBJ1-5	CASTHGGDRNQPQHF	TGTGCCAGCACTCACGGGGGGGATCGCAATCAGCCCCAGCATTTT
TRBV5-1	-	-	TRBJ2-6	CASRSTSSGANVLTF	TGCGCCAGCAGGTCGACCAGCTCTGGGGCCAACGTCCTGACTTTC
TRBV4-3	TRBD2	-	TRBJ2-1	CASSQDPLSGAYNEQFF	TGCGCCAGCAGCCAAGACCCCTTGAGCGGGGCCTACAATGAGCAGTTCTTC
TRBV6-4	-	-	TRBJ1-1	CASSDSGGTAEDFF	TGTGCCAGCAGTGACTCTGGGGGCACGGCTGAAGATTTCTTT
TRBV7-2	TRBD2	few	TRBJ2-2	CASSSLAGVTGELFF	TGTGCCAGCAGCTCACTAGCGGGAGTTACCGGGGAGCTGTTTTTT
TRBV4-2	-	few	TRBJ2-1	CASSPPQGSGSYNEQFF	TGTGCCAGCAGCCCTCCCCAGGGGAGTGGCTCCTACAATGAGCAGTTCTTC
TRBV6-5	TRBD2	few	TRBJ2-3	CASSKLAGGPPQYF	TGTGCCAGCAGTAAACTAGCGGGAGGGCCACCGCAGTATTTT
TRBV7-8	-	-	TRBJ2-3	CASSLEVSVPRLVPWYTQYF	TGTGCCAGCAGCTTAGAGGTCTCAGTCCCCCGTCTGGTCCCCTGGTATACGCAGTATTTT